This is a list of T cell receptor beta chains from one sample in a study of cytomegalovirus exposure and HLA in healthy donors. Data came from immunoSEQ multiplex PCR; TCRdb stores just in-frame clones and leaves some out. The table lists 130,000 to 150,000 clones, about nine tenths of them singletons. The sequencing sample was made of PBMCs. The receptor set was obtained from a young man in good health and CMV-seronegative. Both conserved end residues are part of each CDR3. A D gene is named only where the DNA matches it firmly. Clone sizes are given selectively: once, few, many, or a class where the clone is expanded.

v_call: TRBV7-9
j_call: TRBJ2-1
clone_size: -
d_call: TRBD2
cdr3_nt: TGTGCCAGCAGCTTAGGGACTAGCGGGTTTAATGAGCAGTTCTTC
cdr3_aa: CASSLGTSGFNEQFF

v_call: TRBV5-1
j_call: TRBJ2-1
clone_size: once
d_call: TRBD1
cdr3_nt: TGCGCCAGCAGCCGGACAGGGGGCTACAATGAGCAGTTCTTC
cdr3_aa: CASSRTGGYNEQFF

v_call: TRBV30
j_call: TRBJ2-5
clone_size: -
d_call: TRBD2
cdr3_nt: TGTGCCTGGAGTGTTGCGGGAGAAGAGACCCAGTACTTC
cdr3_aa: CAWSVAGEETQYF

v_call: TRBV4-3
j_call: TRBJ2-3
clone_size: once
d_call: -
cdr3_nt: TGCGCCAGCAGCCAAGACCCCCGGGTTCCCTCGACAGATACGCAGTATTTT
cdr3_aa: CASSQDPRVPSTDTQYF

v_call: TRBV6-5
j_call: TRBJ2-2
clone_size: -
d_call: -
cdr3_nt: TGTGCCACCCAGACAGGCTACACCGGGGAGCTGTTTTTT
cdr3_aa: CATQTGYTGELFF

v_call: TRBV9
j_call: TRBJ1-2
clone_size: -
d_call: TRBD1
cdr3_nt: TGTGCCAGCAATATTGGGACAGGGATTAACTATGGCTACACCTTC
cdr3_aa: CASNIGTGINYGYTF

v_call: TRBV19
j_call: TRBJ1-2
clone_size: -
d_call: -
cdr3_nt: TGTGCCAGTAGTATAGGCCAGGGCTATGGCTACACCTTC
cdr3_aa: CASSIGQGYGYTF

v_call: TRBV29-1
j_call: TRBJ1-1
clone_size: -
d_call: -
cdr3_nt: TGCAGCGTTGACGGCGGCCCTCCTGAAGCTTTCTTT
cdr3_aa: CSVDGGPPEAFF

v_call: TRBV27
j_call: TRBJ2-2
clone_size: -
d_call: TRBD1
cdr3_nt: TGTGCCAGCAGCCTACGTCAACGGACAGGGATAAACACCGGGGAGCTGTTTTTT
cdr3_aa: CASSLRQRTGINTGELFF

v_call: TRBV19
j_call: TRBJ2-2
clone_size: -
d_call: -
cdr3_nt: TGTGCCAGTAGCCTGAACACCGGGGAGCTGTTTTTT
cdr3_aa: CASSLNTGELFF

v_call: TRBV18
j_call: TRBJ2-3
clone_size: once
d_call: TRBD2
cdr3_nt: TGTGCCAGCTCACCGTTTCCGGCGGGGGGGAACACAGATACGCAGTATTTT
cdr3_aa: CASSPFPAGGNTDTQYF

v_call: TRBV9
j_call: TRBJ1-3
clone_size: -
d_call: -
cdr3_nt: TGTGCCAGCAGCGCAGGACAGTACTCTGGAAACACCATATATTTT
cdr3_aa: CASSAGQYSGNTIYF

v_call: TRBV4-1
j_call: TRBJ2-1
clone_size: -
d_call: -
cdr3_nt: TGCGCCAGCAGCCAAGATCGGTCGGGAAGTCACAATGAGCAGTTCTTC
cdr3_aa: CASSQDRSGSHNEQFF

v_call: TRBV5-4
j_call: TRBJ2-1
clone_size: -
d_call: TRBD2
cdr3_nt: TGTGCCAGCAGCGCAACTAGCGGGGCCTACAATGAGCAGTTCTTC
cdr3_aa: CASSATSGAYNEQFF

v_call: TRBV9
j_call: TRBJ2-3
clone_size: -
d_call: -
cdr3_nt: TGTGCCAGCAGCGCGTGGGGGCGTAGCACAGATACGCAGTATTTT
cdr3_aa: CASSAWGRSTDTQYF

v_call: TRBV4-3
j_call: TRBJ1-2
clone_size: -
d_call: -
cdr3_nt: TGCGCCAGCAGCCCACAGGGTGTCGGCTATGGCTACACCTTC
cdr3_aa: CASSPQGVGYGYTF

v_call: TRBV6-6
j_call: TRBJ2-2
clone_size: -
d_call: -
cdr3_nt: TGTGCCAGCAGACGACCTGGGAGCGGGGAGCTGTTTTTT
cdr3_aa: CASRRPGSGELFF

v_call: TRBV7-8
j_call: TRBJ2-1
clone_size: -
d_call: TRBD1
cdr3_nt: TGTGCCAGCAGCTGGCGACAGGGCTCCTACAATGAGCAGTTCTTC
cdr3_aa: CASSWRQGSYNEQFF

v_call: TRBV27
j_call: TRBJ2-1
clone_size: -
d_call: -
cdr3_nt: TGTGCCAGCAGTTCCCCCAGGGGATATGAGCAGTTCTTC
cdr3_aa: CASSSPRGYEQFF

v_call: TRBV6-6
j_call: TRBJ1-4
clone_size: -
d_call: TRBD1
cdr3_nt: TGTGCCAGCAGCAATCCTGGACAGGCTGAAAAACTGTTTTTT
cdr3_aa: CASSNPGQAEKLFF

v_call: TRBV5-6
j_call: TRBJ2-3
clone_size: -
d_call: TRBD1
cdr3_nt: TGTGCCAGCACCTTACCGGGACAGGGCACAGATACGCAGTATTTT
cdr3_aa: CASTLPGQGTDTQYF

v_call: TRBV28
j_call: TRBJ1-2
clone_size: -
d_call: -
cdr3_nt: TGTGCCAGCAGTACGCCCGGGAACTATGGCTACACCTTC
cdr3_aa: CASSTPGNYGYTF

v_call: TRBV13
j_call: TRBJ1-1
clone_size: -
d_call: TRBD1
cdr3_nt: TGTGCCAGCAGCCCACGAGGGACAGGGAAGGGCACTGAAGCTTTCTTT
cdr3_aa: CASSPRGTGKGTEAFF

v_call: TRBV7-2
j_call: TRBJ1-2
clone_size: -
d_call: TRBD1
cdr3_nt: TGTGCCAGCAGCTATACCACAGGGGGCAGCTATGGCTACACCTTC
cdr3_aa: CASSYTTGGSYGYTF

v_call: TRBV5-4
j_call: TRBJ1-1
clone_size: -
d_call: -
cdr3_nt: TGTGCCAGCAGCCCAAGAGCAGGAAGCACTGAAGTTTTCTTT
cdr3_aa: CASSPRAGSTEVFF

v_call: TRBV6-5
j_call: TRBJ2-3
clone_size: -
d_call: TRBD2
cdr3_nt: TGTGCCTGCGGAGCGGGGGGGAGAGGGACAGATACGCAGTATTTT
cdr3_aa: CACGAGGRGTDTQYF

v_call: TRBV1
j_call: TRBJ1-3
clone_size: -
d_call: -
cdr3_nt: TGCACCAGCAGCCGGGGGGGCCACTCTGGAAACACCATATATTTT
cdr3_aa: CTSSRGGHSGNTIYF

v_call: TRBV6-1
j_call: TRBJ2-7
clone_size: few
d_call: TRBD2
cdr3_nt: TGTGCCAGCTACCTTTGGGGGGGGACCTACGAGCAGTACTTC
cdr3_aa: CASYLWGGTYEQYF

v_call: TRBV4-1
j_call: TRBJ1-2
clone_size: -
d_call: -
cdr3_nt: TGCGCCAGCAGACCCACGGGGGGGACCTATGGCTACACCTTC
cdr3_aa: CASRPTGGTYGYTF

v_call: TRBV6-1
j_call: TRBJ1-1
clone_size: -
d_call: TRBD1
cdr3_nt: TGTGCCAGCAGAGACAGGGAACGGACTGAAGCTTTCTTT
cdr3_aa: CASRDRERTEAFF

v_call: TRBV28
j_call: TRBJ1-2
clone_size: few
d_call: -
cdr3_nt: TGTGCCACTTCGAGCGGGCCCTATGGCTACACCTTC
cdr3_aa: CATSSGPYGYTF

v_call: TRBV6-5
j_call: TRBJ2-3
clone_size: -
d_call: -
cdr3_nt: TGTGCCAGCAGTATCACCCTAGCGCCCACAGATACGCAGTATTTT
cdr3_aa: CASSITLAPTDTQYF

v_call: TRBV23-1
j_call: TRBJ1-4
clone_size: -
d_call: -
cdr3_nt: TGCGCCAGCAGTCAACGACAGATATCGCGTGAAAAACTGTTTTTT
cdr3_aa: CASSQRQISREKLFF

v_call: TRBV11-3
j_call: TRBJ2-5
clone_size: few
d_call: TRBD2
cdr3_nt: TGTGCCAGCAGCTTAGCTTGGGAGACTAGCGGGAGGCCCGTGGAAGAGACCCAGTACTTC
cdr3_aa: CASSLAWETSGRPVEETQYF

v_call: TRBV10-1
j_call: TRBJ2-3
clone_size: -
d_call: -
cdr3_nt: TGCGCCAGCAGTGAGTCGCAGGGTATCACAGATACGCAGTATTTT
cdr3_aa: CASSESQGITDTQYF

v_call: TRBV6-5
j_call: TRBJ1-2
clone_size: -
d_call: -
cdr3_nt: TGTGCCAGCAGTTTCTGGGGCAAGGGCTACACCTTC
cdr3_aa: CASSFWGKGYTF

v_call: TRBV5-1
j_call: TRBJ1-1
clone_size: -
d_call: -
cdr3_nt: TGCGCCAGCAGCCCCCTTGGCCGCGCCGGGGGAACTGAAGCTTTCTTT
cdr3_aa: CASSPLGRAGGTEAFF

v_call: TRBV11-3
j_call: TRBJ2-1
clone_size: -
d_call: TRBD1
cdr3_nt: TGTGCCAGCAGCGGGGGGACAGGGAACTACAATGAGCAGTTCTTC
cdr3_aa: CASSGGTGNYNEQFF

v_call: TRBV10-1
j_call: TRBJ2-1
clone_size: -
d_call: TRBD1
cdr3_nt: TGCGCCAGCAGTGATCCCGGGACAGGGAAACTTGAGCAGTTCTTC
cdr3_aa: CASSDPGTGKLEQFF

v_call: TRBV5-4
j_call: TRBJ1-2
clone_size: -
d_call: -
cdr3_nt: TGTGCCAGCAGCTTCGGGGGGGGACACCTCTATGGCTACACCTTC
cdr3_aa: CASSFGGGHLYGYTF

v_call: TRBV15
j_call: TRBJ2-7
clone_size: -
d_call: -
cdr3_nt: TGTGCCACCAGCAGAGGGGGAGGCCAAGAGCAGTACTTC
cdr3_aa: CATSRGGGQEQYF